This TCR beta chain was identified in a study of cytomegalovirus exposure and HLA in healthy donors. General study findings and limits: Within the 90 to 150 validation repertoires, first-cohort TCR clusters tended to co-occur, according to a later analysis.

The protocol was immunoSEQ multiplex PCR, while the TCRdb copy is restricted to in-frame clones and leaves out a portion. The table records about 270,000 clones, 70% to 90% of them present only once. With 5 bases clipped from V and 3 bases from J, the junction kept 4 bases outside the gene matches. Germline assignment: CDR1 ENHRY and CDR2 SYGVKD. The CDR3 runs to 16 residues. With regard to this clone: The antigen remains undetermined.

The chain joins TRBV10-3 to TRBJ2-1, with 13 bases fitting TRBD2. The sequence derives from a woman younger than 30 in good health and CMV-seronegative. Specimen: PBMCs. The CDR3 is CAISQTSGGNYNEQFF. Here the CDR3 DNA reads TGTGCCATCAGTCAGACTAGCGGGGGGAACTACAATGAGCAGTTCTTC.